The rows below give T cell receptor beta chains drawn from one sample of a study of OX40 agonist ivuxolimab in advanced cancers. The table came from immunoSEQ multiplex PCR; TCRdb's copy has only in-frame clones and leaves some out. The sample contains about 38,000 clones, 80% to 90% of which appear only once. This specimen was CD4+ or CD8+ T cells sorted from blood, taken in a trial of the OX40 agonist ivuxolimab. The receptor source for this set is an adult with an advanced solid tumor such as melanoma, head and neck, liver or kidney cancer. The CDR3 runs from the conserved cysteine through the conserved F or W. A D gene is named only where the DNA matches it firmly. Clone size is stated in some rows and not others, as once, few, many or a class when expanded.

TRBD2 | TRBJ2-1 | - | TRBV13 | CASSLPSGTSANEQFF | TGTGCCAGCAGCCTCCCTAGCGGGACGAGCGCCAATGAGCAGTTCTTC
TRBD2 | TRBJ2-7 | - | TRBV13 | CASRPAGSGTSEQYF | TGTGCCAGCAGGCCTGCTGGGAGCGGGACCTCCGAGCAGTACTTC
TRBD1 | TRBJ2-5 | - | TRBV29-1 | CSVVRGLNQETQYF | TGCAGCGTTGTCAGGGGGCTGAATCAAGAGACCCAGTACTTC
- | TRBJ2-1 | - | TRBV6-1 | CASSTWGASNEQFF | TGTGCCAGCAGTACCTGGGGAGCGTCAAATGAGCAGTTCTTC
- | TRBJ2-5 | - | TRBV7-9 | CASSFTGRNGETQYF | TGTGCCAGCAGCTTTACAGGCAGAAACGGAGAGACCCAGTACTTC
TRBD1 | TRBJ2-3 | - | TRBV6-5 | CASTGQYTDTQYF | TGTGCCAGCACGGGACAGTACACAGATACGCAGTATTTT
- | TRBJ2-5 | - | TRBV29-1 | CSGGTGGETQYF | TGCAGCGGGGGAACGGGTGGAGAGACCCAGTACTTC
TRBD2 | TRBJ2-3 | - | TRBV5-1 | CASSSRDYQDTQYF | TGCGCCAGCAGCTCCCGGGACTACCAAGATACGCAGTATTTT
- | TRBJ2-1 | - | TRBV19 | CASSEVYEQFF | TGTGCCTCCAGCGAGGTCTATGAGCAGTTCTTC
- | TRBJ2-4 | - | TRBV19 | CASGDGAPTKNIQYF | TGTGCCAGTGGGGATGGCGCGCCAACCAAAAACATTCAGTACTTC
- | TRBJ1-5 | - | TRBV2 | CASSEALRGNSNQPQHF | TGTGCCAGCAGTGAAGCGCTTCGGGGCAATAGCAATCAGCCCCAGCATTTT
- | TRBJ2-4 | once | TRBV7-2 | CASSLKKIRLGKNIQYF | TGTGCCAGCAGCTTAAAAAAGATAAGACTAGGAAAAAACATTCAGTACTTC
TRBD2 | TRBJ2-1 | few | TRBV6-1 | CASSLWGSGSDEQFF | TGTGCCAGCAGCTTATGGGGTAGCGGGAGTGATGAGCAGTTCTTC
- | TRBJ2-5 | - | TRBV18 | CASSSGGTQYF | TGTGCCAGCTCGTCCGGCGGGACCCAGTACTTC
- | TRBJ1-3 | - | TRBV2 | CASSRDGISSGNTIYF | TGTGCCAGCAGTCGGGACGGGATATCTAGTGGAAACACCATATATTTT
- | TRBJ2-7 | - | TRBV5-5 | CASSLAGTAPSYEQYF | TGTGCCAGCAGCTTGGCGGGGACGGCTCCTTCCTACGAGCAGTACTTC
- | TRBJ2-1 | - | TRBV6-1 | CASSAESWNNEQFF | TGTGCCAGCAGCGCCGAATCATGGAACAATGAGCAGTTCTTC
TRBD1 | TRBJ1-1 | - | TRBV6-5 | CASSSGQDLEAFF | TGTGCCAGCAGTTCCGGACAGGACCTTGAAGCTTTCTTT
- | TRBJ1-2 | once | TRBV9 | CASSVARERYGYTF | TGTGCCAGCAGCGTAGCCCGGGAGCGGTATGGCTACACCTTC
- | TRBJ2-4 | - | TRBV19 | CASGTNREDIQYF | TGTGCCAGTGGTACAAACAGGGAGGACATTCAGTACTTC
- | TRBJ1-6 | - | TRBV28 | CASSLANSPLHF | TGTGCCAGCAGTTTGGCTAATTCACCCCTCCACTTT
- | TRBJ1-1 | - | TRBV19 | CASSITQGNTEAFF | TGTGCCAGTAGTATAACACAGGGGAACACTGAAGCTTTCTTT
- | TRBJ1-1 | once | TRBV6-6 | CASSRGMAEAFF | TGTGCCAGCAGCCGGGGAATGGCTGAAGCTTTCTTT
TRBD1 | TRBJ2-7 | - | TRBV10-3 | CAASGQGSYEQYF | TGTGCCGCCTCTGGACAGGGGTCCTACGAGCAGTACTTC
- | TRBJ1-4 | - | TRBV4-1 | CASSLQGPTNEKLFF | TGCGCCAGCAGCCTACAGGGACCAACTAATGAAAAACTGTTTTTT
- | TRBJ1-6 | - | TRBV7-8 | CASSPWTDSPLHF | TGTGCCAGCAGCCCTTGGACAGACTCACCCCTCCACTTT
- | TRBJ1-2 | - | TRBV14 | CASSQSGMGYTF | TGTGCCAGCAGCCAATCAGGGATGGGCTACACCTTC
- | TRBJ2-1 | - | TRBV6-5 | CASSELNEQFF | TGTGCCAGCAGTGAATTAAATGAGCAGTTCTTC
TRBD1 | TRBJ1-5 | - | TRBV6-1 | CASSLDRVGDQPQHF | TGTGCCAGCAGTCTGGACAGGGTCGGCGATCAGCCCCAGCATTTT
TRBD2 | TRBJ2-7 | - | TRBV19 | CASGRPSYEQYF | TGTGCCAGCGGGAGGCCCTCCTACGAGCAGTACTTC
- | TRBJ2-5 | once | TRBV2 | CASSAQQETQYF | TGTGCCAGCAGTGCCCAGCAAGAGACCCAGTACTTC
- | TRBJ1-1 | - | TRBV28 | CASSLMGAGNTEAFF | TGTGCCAGCAGTTTAATGGGGGCAGGGAACACTGAAGCTTTCTTT
- | TRBJ2-1 | - | TRBV14 | CASSQVPNEQFF | TGTGCCAGCAGCCAAGTTCCAAATGAGCAGTTCTTC
- | TRBJ2-6 | few | TRBV4-1 | CASSQDPSGANVLTF | TGCGCCAGCAGCCAAGACCCCTCTGGGGCCAACGTCCTGACTTTC
TRBD2 | TRBJ2-7 | - | TRBV9 | CASSGAGLAGTYEQYF | TGTGCCAGCAGCGGTGCGGGACTAGCGGGAACCTACGAGCAGTACTTC
- | TRBJ2-2 | - | TRBV5-1 | CASRERVGAGTAGELFF | TGCGCCAGCAGAGAGAGGGTCGGGGCAGGGACGGCCGGGGAGCTGTTTTTT
TRBD2 | TRBJ2-1 | - | TRBV7-3 | CASSRLAGGPNEQFF | TGTGCCAGCAGCCGACTAGCGGGAGGGCCGAATGAGCAGTTCTTC
- | TRBJ2-7 | - | TRBV5-8 | CASSLTRGPLRGYEQYF | TGTGCCAGCAGCTTAACTAGGGGACCGCTCAGGGGCTACGAGCAGTACTTC
- | TRBJ1-1 | once | TRBV5-1 | CASSSQGSNTEAFF | TGCGCCAGCAGTTCTCAGGGGTCGAACACTGAAGCTTTCTTT
- | TRBJ2-3 | - | TRBV6-1 | CASGGPWGTDTQYF | TGTGCCAGCGGAGGGCCCTGGGGGACAGATACGCAGTATTTT
- | TRBJ2-7 | once | TRBV18 | CASSPGPFVDEQYF | TGTGCCAGCTCACCGGGCCCATTCGTGGACGAGCAGTACTTC
- | TRBJ2-4 | - | TRBV19 | CASSTGDGAKNIQYF | TGTGCCAGTAGTACAGGGGACGGAGCCAAAAACATTCAGTACTTC
TRBD1 | TRBJ2-7 | - | TRBV7-9 | CASSESGQSYEQYF | TGTGCCAGCAGCGAGTCGGGACAGTCCTACGAGCAGTACTTC
TRBD2 | TRBJ2-1 | - | TRBV7-2 | CASSPPGLGRRDEQFF | TGTGCCAGCAGCCCCCCGGGACTAGGTCGACGCGATGAGCAGTTCTTC
- | TRBJ1-5 | once | TRBV2 | CASRATGGFNQPQHF | TGTGCCAGCAGAGCTACGGGGGGATTCAATCAGCCCCAGCATTTT
- | TRBJ2-5 | - | TRBV18 | CASSPPVDSQETQYF | TGTGCCAGCTCACCACCGGTGGACAGCCAAGAGACCCAGTACTTC
- | TRBJ1-4 | - | TRBV27 | CASSPRGTATNEKLFF | TGTGCCAGCAGTCCCCGGGGGACCGCAACTAATGAAAAACTGTTTTTT
- | TRBJ2-7 | - | TRBV28 | CASTKGTYEQYF | TGTGCCAGCACCAAGGGGACCTACGAGCAGTACTTC
TRBD1 | TRBJ1-2 | - | TRBV19 | CASSVTTGISGYTF | TGTGCCAGTAGTGTAACGACAGGGATCAGTGGCTACACCTTC
- | TRBJ2-4 | - | TRBV14 | CASSLSGDIQYF | TGTGCCAGCAGCCTGTCAGGGGACATTCAGTACTTC
- | TRBJ1-3 | - | TRBV9 | CASSEVGLGGAGNTIYF | TGTGCCAGCAGTGAAGTAGGGCTAGGGGGAGCTGGAAACACCATATATTTT